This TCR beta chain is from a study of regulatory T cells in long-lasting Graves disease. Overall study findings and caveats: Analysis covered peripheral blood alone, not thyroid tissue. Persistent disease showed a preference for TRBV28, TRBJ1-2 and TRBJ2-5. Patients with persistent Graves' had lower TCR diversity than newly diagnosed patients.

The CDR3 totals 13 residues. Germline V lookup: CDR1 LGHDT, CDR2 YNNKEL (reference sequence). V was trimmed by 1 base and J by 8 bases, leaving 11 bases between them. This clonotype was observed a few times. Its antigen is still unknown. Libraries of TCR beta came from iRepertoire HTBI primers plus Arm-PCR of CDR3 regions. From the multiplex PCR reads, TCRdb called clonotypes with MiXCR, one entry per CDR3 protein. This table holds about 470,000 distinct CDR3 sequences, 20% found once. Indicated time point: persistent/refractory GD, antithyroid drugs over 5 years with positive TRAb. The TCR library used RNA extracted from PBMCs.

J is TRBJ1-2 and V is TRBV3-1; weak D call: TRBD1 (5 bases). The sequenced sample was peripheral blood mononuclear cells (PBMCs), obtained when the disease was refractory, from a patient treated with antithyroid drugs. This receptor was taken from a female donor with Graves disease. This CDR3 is CASSQGWGDGYTF. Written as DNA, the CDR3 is TGTGCCAGCAGCCAAGGTTGGGGGGACGGCTACACCTTC.